This entry is about one T cell receptor (beta chain). Its antigen remains unidentified. Both 60 Vbeta primers and 13 Jbeta primers went into the PCR. Assay used: immunoSEQ multiplex PCR; TCRdb lists only in-frame clones, some missing. The table includes roughly 200,000 clones, around four fifths detected once. The sample belongs to a study of cytomegalovirus exposure and HLA in healthy donors. Regarding the study as a whole: In an earlier analysis, in 587 donors, most V segments appeared productive either ~87% or ~30% of the time.

The CDR3 has 14 amino acids. Trimming removed 6 bases from V and 0 bases from J, with 9 bases in between. CDR1 and CDR2 (germline): SNHLY, FYNNEI. Sequencing used PBMCs. This sequence joins TRBV2 and TRBJ1-3; D unresolved. The source is a boy between 2 and 15 years old in good health and CMV-seronegative. The CDR3 region has the DNA TGTGCCAGCAGGGAGGATCCCTCTGGAAACACCATATATTTT. It yields the protein CASREDPSGNTIYF.